This TCR beta chain is drawn from a study of T-cell reconstitution after alpha-beta-depleted transplantation in children. Study-wide results and limits: For some patients, TCRbeta diversity was high at day 60 because of recipient T cells and thymic progenitors that survived. A year post-transplant, T-cell counts and diversity derived mostly from newly produced T cells. Alpha-beta T cells about two months after transplant reportedly derived from several hundred expanded graft clones.

Unique molecular identifiers were built into the TCRbeta library. From the PCR reads, TCRdb called clonotypes with MiXCR, one entry per CDR3 protein. The data show about 420,000 distinct CDR3 sequences, about 17% seen once. As regards this clonotype: Its cognate antigen is unknown.

This specimen was PBMCs, mostly from graft donor cells, taken 360 days after TCRalphabeta/CD19-depleted stem cell transplant. This TCR was recovered from a boy under three years old who had a stem cell transplant for Wiskott-Aldrich syndrome, so the T cells may come from the graft donor.

The CDR3 here is CASSIEGVYEQYF. The CDR3 DNA sequence: TGTGCCAGCAGTATAGAAGGGGTCTACGAGCAGTACTTC. V and J are TRBV2 and TRBJ2-7; weak D call: TRBD1 (5 bases). In germline, CDR1 is SNHLY, CDR2 FYNNEI. The CDR3 totals 13 residues. The V end lost 5 bases, the J end lost 3 bases, and 11 bases lay between the germline ends. Full variable domain (rest looked up from reference TRBV2 and TRBJ2-7): EPEVTQTPSHQVTQMGQEVILRCVPISNHLYFYWYRQILGQKVEFLVSFYNNEISEKSEIFDDQFSVERPDGSNFTLKIRSTKLEDSAMYFCASSIEGVYEQYFGPGTRLTVT.